These T cell receptor beta chains were read from a single sample in a study of blood T cell repertoires in COVID-19. Sequencing used immunoSEQ multiplex PCR; TCRdb keeps in-frame clones, though not all of them. The top ten clones hold approximately 2.6% of a sample with about 160,000 clones, around four fifths of them seen once. The sequenced sample consisted of peripheral blood. The receptors were gathered from a man aged 65-85 years with acute or convalescent COVID-19. Each CDR3 is given with its conserved first and last residue. A D gene is named only where the DNA matches it firmly. Clone size is stated in some rows and not others, as once, few, many or a class when expanded.

CDR3aa,d_gene,abundance,v_gene,j_gene
CASSLLTSGGSYEQYF,TRBD2,.,TRBV7-6,TRBJ2-7
CASSPRTDTQYF,.,few,TRBV7-8,TRBJ2-3
CASRGLPSNTGELFF,TRBD2,.,TRBV7-9,TRBJ2-2
CASSLAIGTSTDTQYF,.,.,TRBV5-1,TRBJ2-3
CASSLVIYGYTF,.,.,TRBV7-2,TRBJ1-2
CASSLSNGQATNEKLFF,TRBD1,.,TRBV27,TRBJ1-4
CASSDQGLAIGDEQFF,TRBD2,.,TRBV2,TRBJ2-1
CASSLVKGQGFSGANVLTF,TRBD1,.,TRBV11-2,TRBJ2-6
CASSFSGNTIYF,.,few,TRBV28,TRBJ1-3
CASSFRGGDTQYF,TRBD2,.,TRBV13,TRBJ2-3
CSAQSGANTDTQYF,TRBD2,.,TRBV29-1,TRBJ2-3
CASSQASGNTIYF,.,.,TRBV3-1/TRBV3-2,TRBJ1-3
CASSLDGTGGFTEAFF,TRBD1,.,TRBV5-1,TRBJ1-1
CASGGLNSYEQYF,.,.,TRBV6-5,TRBJ2-7
CASRDRVSNYGYTF,TRBD1,.,TRBV6-5,TRBJ1-2
CASSSDRGAEAFF,TRBD1,.,TRBV11-2,TRBJ1-1
CASSLGGQGSYNEQFF,TRBD1,many,TRBV7-8,TRBJ2-1
CASSSQQGRNIQYF,TRBD1,.,TRBV5-1,TRBJ2-4
CASTSGQGLYEQYF,TRBD1,.,TRBV2,TRBJ2-7
CASSWPGQDQPQHF,TRBD1,.,TRBV6-5,TRBJ1-5
CASSLGTGGDTEAFF,TRBD1,.,TRBV5-4,TRBJ1-1
CASSANQGYTEAFF,.,.,TRBV7-9,TRBJ1-1
CASSLLAGLGTDTQYF,.,.,TRBV11-2,TRBJ2-3
CAINHSGGRRDTQYF,TRBD2,few,TRBV10-3,TRBJ2-3
CASHSWEAYYEQYF,.,few,TRBV5-6,TRBJ2-7
CASSLRGLPGNEQFF,.,.,TRBV27,TRBJ2-1